These 10 T cell receptor beta chains originate from one sample sequenced in a study of control samples from healthy donors and cancer patients. Profiling relied on immunoSEQ multiplex PCR, and the TCRdb table lists in-frame clones only, not all of them. Of approximately 89,000 clones listed, about 87% are singletons. The material sequenced was blood. Receptors originate from a man aged 50-60 years in good health.

The rearrangement joins TRBV10-2 to TRBJ1-2; possible D gene TRBD1, 6 bases. Germline CDR1 reads WSHSY; CDR2 reads SAAADI. CDR3 length equals 13 residues. Trimming took 7 bases from V and 6 from J, leaving 15 bases between them. The CDR3 protein is CASTPPEGDGYTF. CDR3 nucleotide sequence: TGCGCCAGCACCCCCCCTGAGGGGGATGGCTACACCTTC.

The chain links TRBV7-2 to TRBJ2-1; no clear D. The CDR3 consists of 16 residues. From germline, CDR1 is SGHTA and CDR2 FQGNSA. The V end was cut by 1 base, the J end by 0 bases, with 10 bases between. This CDR3 is CASSLGAASSYNEQFF. The CDR3 region has the DNA TGTGCCAGCAGCTTAGGAGCAGCTAGCTCCTACAATGAGCAGTTCTTC.

The genes are TRBV12-3 or TRBV12-4 and TRBJ1-1; D remains unclear. Trimming removed 1 base at V and 6 bases at J, with 6 bases between. This CDR3 has 12 residues. CDR3 bases: TGTGCCAGCAGTTTAGACTGGCCTGAAGCTTTCTTT. Protein product: CASSLDWPEAFF.

Here the CDR3 DNA reads TGTGCCAGCAGTCGACCGGGACTAGCGGGGGGGTTCGACGAGCAGTACGTC. This gives the protein CASSRPGLAGGFDEQYV. The chain recombines TRBV6-6 with TRBJ2-7; 16 positions match TRBD2. The trim removed 5 bases at V and 5 bases at J, leaving 9 bases unmatched. Germline V lookup: CDR1 MNHNY, CDR2 SVGAGI (reference sequence). The CDR3 length is 17 residues.

This chain connects TRBV5-1 to TRBJ1-6; tentatively, D is TRBD1 (6 bases). CDR1 is SGHRS, CDR2 YFSETQ, per germline. There are 13 residues in the CDR3. V gave up 0 bases and J gave up 8 bases, with 6 bases separating them. The CDR3 loop is CASSLDRDSPLHF. CDR3 nucleotides: TGCGCCAGCAGCTTGGACAGGGATTCACCCCTCCACTTT.

The V call is TRBV18, the J call TRBJ2-5; 7 bases fit TRBD1. The CDR3 contains 17 residues. J was trimmed by 1 base and V by 3 bases; bases with no gene match: 11. The germline gives CDR1 KGHSH, CDR2 LQKENI. The CDR3 here is CASSPLPGQPIQETQYF. CDR3 sequence (DNA): TGTGCCAGCTCACCCCTACCGGGACAGCCTATCCAAGAGACCCAGTACTTC. Supplemented by reference TRBV18 and TRBJ2-5, the full variable domain reads NAGVMQNPRHLVRRRGQEARLRCSPMKGHSHVYWYRQLPEEGLKFMVYLQKENIIDESGMPKERFSAEFPKEGPSILRIQQVVRGDSAAYFCASSPLPGQPIQETQYFGPGTRLLVL.

The chain uses TRBV7-8 and TRBJ2-5, with 7 bases fitting TRBD1. V lost 5 bases to trimming and J lost 1 base; unmatched junction nucleotides: 4. The CDR3 sequence is 14 residues long. Germline V gene data show CDR1 as SGHVS and CDR2 as FQNEAQ. The CDR3 DNA reads TGTGCCAGCAGCCTCGACAGGGCCCAAGAGACCCAGTACTTC. Protein sequence: CASSLDRAQETQYF. Full variable domain (missing parts from reference TRBV7-8 and TRBJ2-5): GAGVSQSPRYKVAKRGQDVALRCDPISGHVSLFWYQQALGQGPEFLTYFQNEAQLDKSGLPSDRFFAERPEGSVSTLKIQRTQQEDSAVYLCASSLDRAQETQYFGPGTRLLVL.

V usage is TRBV10-3 and J usage is TRBJ1-5, with TRBD1 as a possible D gene (6 bases). Trimming took off 7 bases at V and 7 bases at J, with 14 bases between the two ends. The CDR3 covers 13 residues. Germline CDR1 is ENHRY and CDR2 is SYGVKD. The CDR3 nucleotides read TGTGCCATCAACAGGGAGGTTGGACAGCCCCAGCATTTT. It is translated as CAINREVGQPQHF.

This clone was seen more than once but under ten times. This sequence joins TRBV5-4 and TRBJ2-5, with D hard to call. V shed 3 bases and J shed 5 bases, with 11 bases lying between them. The germline V gene encodes CDR1 SGHNT and CDR2 YYREEE (reference sequence). This CDR3 spans 13 amino acids. The CDR3 bases are TGTGCCAGCAGCTGGAAGGGCGCCGAGACCCAGTACTTC. Its protein is CASSWKGAETQYF. The whole variable domain, filled in from reference TRBV5-4 and TRBJ2-5, reads ETGVTQSPTHLIKTRGQQVTLRCSSQSGHNTVSWYQQALGQGPQFIFQYYREEENGRGNFPPRFSGLQFPNYSSELNVNALELDDSALYLCASSWKGAETQYFGPGTRLLVL.

This chain links TRBV11-1 with TRBJ2-3; 8 bases line up with TRBD2. The CDR3 runs 16 residues. The germline gives CDR1 SGHAT, CDR2 FQDESV (reference sequence). J gave up 0 bases and V 6 bases, and 8 bases lay outside the gene matches. The CDR3 reads CASRASGLASTDTQYF. The CDR3 region has the DNA TGTGCCAGCAGAGCTAGCGGACTAGCTAGCACAGATACGCAGTATTTT.